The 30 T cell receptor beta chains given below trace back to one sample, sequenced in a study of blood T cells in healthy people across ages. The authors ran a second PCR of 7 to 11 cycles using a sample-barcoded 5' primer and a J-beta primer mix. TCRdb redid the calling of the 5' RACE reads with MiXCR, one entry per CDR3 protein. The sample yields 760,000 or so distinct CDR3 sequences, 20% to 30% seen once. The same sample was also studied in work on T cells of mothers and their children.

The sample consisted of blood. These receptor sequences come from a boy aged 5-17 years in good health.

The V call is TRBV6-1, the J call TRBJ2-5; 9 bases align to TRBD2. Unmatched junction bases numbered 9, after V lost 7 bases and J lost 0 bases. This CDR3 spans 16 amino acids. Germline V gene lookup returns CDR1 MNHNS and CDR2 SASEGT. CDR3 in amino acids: CASNEGVAGDQETQYF. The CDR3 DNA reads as TGTGCCAGCAACGAAGGGGTAGCGGGGGACCAAGAGACCCAGTACTTC.

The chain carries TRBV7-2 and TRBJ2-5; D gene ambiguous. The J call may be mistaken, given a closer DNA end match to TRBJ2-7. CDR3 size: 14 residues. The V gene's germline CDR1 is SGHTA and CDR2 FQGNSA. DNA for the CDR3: TGTGCCAGCAGCTTAGCGGCGGTCGACTACGAGCAGTACTTC. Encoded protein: CASSLAAVDYEQYF.

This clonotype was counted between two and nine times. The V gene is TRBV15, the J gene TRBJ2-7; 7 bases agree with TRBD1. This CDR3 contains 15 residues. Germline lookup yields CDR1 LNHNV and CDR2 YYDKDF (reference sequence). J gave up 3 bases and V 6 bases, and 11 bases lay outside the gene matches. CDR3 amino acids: CATREKGAIGYEQYF. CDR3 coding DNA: TGTGCCACCAGGGAGAAGGGGGCGATCGGCTACGAGCAGTACTTC.

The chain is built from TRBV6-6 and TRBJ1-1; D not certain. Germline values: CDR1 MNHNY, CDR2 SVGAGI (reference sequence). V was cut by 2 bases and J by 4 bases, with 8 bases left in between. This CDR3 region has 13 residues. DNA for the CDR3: TGTGCCAGCAGTTACAGTCAACTCACTGAAGCTTTCTTT. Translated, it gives CASSYSQLTEAFF.

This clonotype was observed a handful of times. The DNA for the CDR3 is TGCGCCAGCAGCCAAGAAACAGGGGACACCGGGGAGCTGTTTTTT. Translation gives CASSQETGDTGELFF. The J gene is TRBJ2-2, the V gene TRBV4-1; 7 bases align to TRBD1. The CDR3 is made up of 15 amino acids. Germline loops: CDR1 MGHRA, CDR2 YSYEKL. The junction had 1 base not matched to a gene; V was cut back by 0 bases and J by 3 bases.

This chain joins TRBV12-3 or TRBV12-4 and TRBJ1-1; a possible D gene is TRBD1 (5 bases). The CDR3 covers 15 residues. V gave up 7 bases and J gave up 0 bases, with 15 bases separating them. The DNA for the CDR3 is TGTGCCAGCACAATCGGGGCAGGGCTGAACACTGAAGCTTTCTTT. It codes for CASTIGAGLNTEAFF.

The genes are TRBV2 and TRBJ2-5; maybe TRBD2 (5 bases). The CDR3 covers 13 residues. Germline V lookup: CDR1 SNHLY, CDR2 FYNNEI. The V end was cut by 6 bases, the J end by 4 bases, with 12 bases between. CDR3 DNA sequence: TGTGCCAGCAGATGGATAGGAGGAGAGACCCAGTACTTC. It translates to CASRWIGGETQYF.

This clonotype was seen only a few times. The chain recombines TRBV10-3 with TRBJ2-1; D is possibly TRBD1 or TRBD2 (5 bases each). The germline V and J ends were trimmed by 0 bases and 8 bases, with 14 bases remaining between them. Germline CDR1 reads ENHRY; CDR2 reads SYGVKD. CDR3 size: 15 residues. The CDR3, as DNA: TGTGCCATCAGTGAGTCCACCGGGACGGTCTATGAGCAGTTCTTC. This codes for CAISESTGTVYEQFF.

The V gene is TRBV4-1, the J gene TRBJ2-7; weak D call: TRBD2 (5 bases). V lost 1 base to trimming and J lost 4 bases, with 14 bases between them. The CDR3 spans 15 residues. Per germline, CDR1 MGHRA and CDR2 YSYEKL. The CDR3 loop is CASSQGSAVTYEQYF. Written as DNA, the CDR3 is TGCGCCAGCAGCCAAGGGTCAGCGGTCACATACGAGCAGTACTTC.

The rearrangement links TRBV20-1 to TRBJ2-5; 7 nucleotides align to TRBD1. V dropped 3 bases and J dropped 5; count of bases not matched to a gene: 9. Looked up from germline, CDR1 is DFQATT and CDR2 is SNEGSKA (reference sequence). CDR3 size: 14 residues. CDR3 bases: TGCAGTGCTAGTGGGAAGGGGGCTCTGGAGACCCAGTACTTC. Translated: CSASGKGALETQYF.

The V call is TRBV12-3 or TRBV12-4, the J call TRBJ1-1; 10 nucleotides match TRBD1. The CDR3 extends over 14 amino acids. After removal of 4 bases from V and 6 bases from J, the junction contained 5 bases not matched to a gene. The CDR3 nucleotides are TGTGCCAGCAGTTGGGGACAGGGGAAGTCTGAAGCTTTCTTT. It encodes CASSWGQGKSEAFF.

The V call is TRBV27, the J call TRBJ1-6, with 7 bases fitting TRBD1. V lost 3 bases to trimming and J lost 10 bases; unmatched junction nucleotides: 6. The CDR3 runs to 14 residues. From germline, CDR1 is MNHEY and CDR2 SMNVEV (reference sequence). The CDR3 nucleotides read TGTGCCAGCAGTTTGACAGGGATGTGGTCACCCCTCCACTTT. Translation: CASSLTGMWSPLHF.

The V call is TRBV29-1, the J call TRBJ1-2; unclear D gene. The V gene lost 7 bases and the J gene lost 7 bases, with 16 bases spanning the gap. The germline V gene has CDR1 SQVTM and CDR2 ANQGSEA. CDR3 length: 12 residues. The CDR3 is CSADDFLGGYTF. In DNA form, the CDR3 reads TGCAGCGCGGACGATTTTCTGGGTGGCTACACCTTC.

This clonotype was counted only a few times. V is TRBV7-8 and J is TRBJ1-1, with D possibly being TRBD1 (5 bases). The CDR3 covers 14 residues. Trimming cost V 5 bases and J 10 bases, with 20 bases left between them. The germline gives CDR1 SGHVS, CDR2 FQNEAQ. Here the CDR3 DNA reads TGTGCCAGCAGCGTCAGGGCGGCCCCGCCGGGAGCTTTCTTT. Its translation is CASSVRAAPPGAFF. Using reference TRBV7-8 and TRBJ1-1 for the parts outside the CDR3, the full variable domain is GAGVSQSPRYKVAKRGQDVALRCDPISGHVSLFWYQQALGQGPEFLTYFQNEAQLDKSGLPSDRFFAERPEGSVSTLKIQRTQQEDSAVYLCASSVRAAPPGAFFGQGTRLTVV.

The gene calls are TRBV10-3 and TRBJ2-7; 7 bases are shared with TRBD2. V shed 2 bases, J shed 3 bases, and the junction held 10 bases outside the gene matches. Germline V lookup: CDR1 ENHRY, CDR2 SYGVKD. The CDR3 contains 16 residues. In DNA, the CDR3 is TGTGCCATCAGTGAGGGAACCGGCACGGGGGGCTACGAGCAGTACTTC. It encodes CAISEGTGTGGYEQYF.

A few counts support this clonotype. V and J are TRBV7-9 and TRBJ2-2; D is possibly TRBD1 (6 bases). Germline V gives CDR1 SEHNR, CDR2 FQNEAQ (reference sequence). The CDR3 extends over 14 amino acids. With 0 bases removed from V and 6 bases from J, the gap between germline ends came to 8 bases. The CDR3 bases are TGTGCCAGCAGCTTAGCGGACAGACCCGGGGAGCTGTTTTTT. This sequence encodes CASSLADRPGELFF.

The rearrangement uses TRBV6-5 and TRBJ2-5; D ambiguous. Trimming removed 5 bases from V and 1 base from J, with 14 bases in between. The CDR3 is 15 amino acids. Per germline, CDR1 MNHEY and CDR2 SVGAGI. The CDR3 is CASSPSDGRQETQYF. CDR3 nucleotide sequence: TGTGCCAGCAGTCCCAGCGACGGGCGCCAAGAGACCCAGTACTTC.

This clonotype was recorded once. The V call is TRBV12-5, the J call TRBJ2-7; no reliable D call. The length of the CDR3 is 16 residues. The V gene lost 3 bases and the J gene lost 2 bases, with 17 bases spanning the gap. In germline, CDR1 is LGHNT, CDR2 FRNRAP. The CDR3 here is CASGFGTHDTPYEQYF. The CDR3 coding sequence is TGTGCTAGTGGTTTCGGCACCCACGACACTCCCTACGAGCAGTACTTC.

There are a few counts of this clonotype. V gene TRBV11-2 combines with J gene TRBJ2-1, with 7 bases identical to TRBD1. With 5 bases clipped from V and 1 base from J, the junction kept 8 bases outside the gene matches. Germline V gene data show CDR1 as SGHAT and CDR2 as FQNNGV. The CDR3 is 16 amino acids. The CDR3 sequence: CASSPRDRESYNEQFF. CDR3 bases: TGTGCCAGCAGCCCCCGAGACAGGGAATCCTACAATGAGCAGTTCTTC.

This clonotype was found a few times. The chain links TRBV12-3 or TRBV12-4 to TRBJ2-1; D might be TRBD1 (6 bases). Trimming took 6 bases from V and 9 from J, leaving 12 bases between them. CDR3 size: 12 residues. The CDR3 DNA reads TGTGCCAGCAGAGAACAGGGAGCTGAGCAGTTCTTC. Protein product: CASREQGAEQFF.

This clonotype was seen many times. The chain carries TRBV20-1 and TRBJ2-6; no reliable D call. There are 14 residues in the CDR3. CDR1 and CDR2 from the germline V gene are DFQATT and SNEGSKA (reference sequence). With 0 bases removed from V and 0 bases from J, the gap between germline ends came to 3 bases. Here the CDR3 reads CSARESSGANVLTF. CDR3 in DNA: TGCAGTGCTAGAGAGTCCTCTGGGGCCAACGTCCTGACTTTC.

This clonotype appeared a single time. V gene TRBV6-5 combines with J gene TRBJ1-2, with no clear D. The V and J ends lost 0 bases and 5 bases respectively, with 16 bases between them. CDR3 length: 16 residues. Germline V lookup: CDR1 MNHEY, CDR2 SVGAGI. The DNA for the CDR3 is TGTGCCAGCAGTTACTCGAACTCCCCGGGATTATATGGCTACACCTTC. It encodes CASSYSNSPGLYGYTF.

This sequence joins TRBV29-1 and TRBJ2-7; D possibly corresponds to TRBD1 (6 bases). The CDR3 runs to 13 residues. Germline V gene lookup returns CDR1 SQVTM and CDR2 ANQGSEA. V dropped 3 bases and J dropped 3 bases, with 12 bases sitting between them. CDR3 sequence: CSVEFTGSYEQYF. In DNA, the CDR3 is TGCAGCGTTGAGTTTACAGGGAGCTACGAGCAGTACTTC.

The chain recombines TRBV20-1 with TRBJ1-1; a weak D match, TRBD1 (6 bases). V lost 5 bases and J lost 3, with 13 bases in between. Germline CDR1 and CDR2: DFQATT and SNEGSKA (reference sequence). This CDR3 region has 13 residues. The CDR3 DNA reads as TGCAGTGCTCCCAGGGGTGGGGACACTGAAGCTTTCTTT. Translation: CSAPRGGDTEAFF.

This CDR3 reads CASSLSSLGETQYF. For the CDR3, the DNA is TGTGCCAGCAGCTTATCTAGCCTAGGAGAGACCCAGTACTTC. The chain employs TRBV7-2 and TRBJ2-5, with D perhaps matching TRBD2 (5 bases). The CDR3 length is 14 residues. Germline-derived CDR1 and CDR2 are SGHTA and FQGNSA. The V end lost 2 bases, the J end lost 4 bases, and 11 bases lay between the germline ends.

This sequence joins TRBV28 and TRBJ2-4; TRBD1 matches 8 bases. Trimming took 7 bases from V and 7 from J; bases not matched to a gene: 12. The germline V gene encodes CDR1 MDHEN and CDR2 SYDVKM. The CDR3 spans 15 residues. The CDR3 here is CASTDPGGLGNIQYF. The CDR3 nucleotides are TGTGCCAGCACCGACCCAGGGGGCTTGGGGAACATTCAGTACTTC.

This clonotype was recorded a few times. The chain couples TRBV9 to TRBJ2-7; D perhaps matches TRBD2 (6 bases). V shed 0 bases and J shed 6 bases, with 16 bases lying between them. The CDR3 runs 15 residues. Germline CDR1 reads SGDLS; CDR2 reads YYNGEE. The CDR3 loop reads CASSVAGEAYGEQYF. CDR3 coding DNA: TGTGCCAGCAGCGTAGCGGGGGAAGCTTACGGCGAGCAGTACTTC.

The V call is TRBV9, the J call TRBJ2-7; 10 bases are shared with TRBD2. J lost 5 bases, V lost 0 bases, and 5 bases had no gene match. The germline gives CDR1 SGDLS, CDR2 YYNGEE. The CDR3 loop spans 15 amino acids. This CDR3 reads CASSVGSSGSDEQYF. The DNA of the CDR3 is TGTGCCAGCAGCGTAGGATCTAGCGGGAGCGACGAGCAGTACTTC.

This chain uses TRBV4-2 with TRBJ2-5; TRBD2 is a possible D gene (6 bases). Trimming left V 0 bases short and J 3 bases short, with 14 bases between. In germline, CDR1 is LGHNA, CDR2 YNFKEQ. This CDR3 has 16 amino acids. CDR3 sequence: CASSQEGGAREETQYF. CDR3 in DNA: TGTGCCAGCAGCCAAGAAGGCGGGGCTCGGGAAGAGACCCAGTACTTC.

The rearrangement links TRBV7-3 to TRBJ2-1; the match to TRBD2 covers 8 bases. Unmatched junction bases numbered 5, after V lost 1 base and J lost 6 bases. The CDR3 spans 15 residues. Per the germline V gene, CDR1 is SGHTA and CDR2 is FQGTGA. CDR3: CASSLNPAGVNEQFF. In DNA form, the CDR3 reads TGTGCCAGCAGCTTAAATCCAGCGGGAGTCAATGAGCAGTTCTTC.